What follows describes a single TCR beta chain. This receptor's antigen is unknown. No quality values exist for individual bases; no much larger clone is one base distant. At diagnosis, peripheral blood, uninvolved tumor-adjacent lung and tumor were collected and stored as a combination of fresh-frozen and FFPE material. Blood samples were analyzed as peripheral blood mononuclear cells for TCR repertoire profiling. V is shortened by 0 bases, J by 4 bases, and the region joining them spans 13 bases. The germline V gene (reference sequence) specifies SGHNT as CDR1 and YYREEE as CDR2. Counted from cysteine to phenylalanine, this CDR3 has 15 amino acids. Left in the record is the CDR3 DNA by itself, 45 bases read in frame from the first base. This entry comes from a study of T cells in localized non-small cell lung cancer (TCRdb year 2020). About the full investigation: Comparing tumors with uninvolved tumor-adjacent lungs, the study looked at the T cell repertoires of 236 patients with early-stage NSCLC. A mean age of roughly 64 years was recorded for the NSCLC patients, of whom 129 were male and 107 were female. All 250 or so NSCLC patients in the cohort were treatment-naive and had localized lung tumors that were resected.

Study-wide findings and limitations: Because multi-region tumor sequencing was not done, intratumor heterogeneity could not be ruled out. Uninvolved tumor-adjacent lung showed the highest T cell clonality, higher than tumor, which suggests more focused antigenic responses in the uninvolved tumor-adjacent lung. Since the design was exploratory, TCR variables were selected using unadjusted p-values with no false-discovery rate correction. Of the top 100 tumor clones, a median of roughly 60 were detected in paired uninvolved adjacent lung; approximately 30 were also among that lung's top 100. Longer overall survival was associated with higher blood T cell density, whereas shorter survival was associated with higher adjacent-lung clonality.

The immunoSEQ Assay was used to sequence TCR beta CDR3 regions from DNA. From the authors' description of their analysis: To compute T cell density, TCR beta template counts were normalized to usable DNA, which was estimated by amplifying housekeeping genes. Richness was estimated using the preseqR package, with extrapolation to 400,000 templates for PBMC samples and to 120,000 templates for tissue samples. Clonality was taken to be one minus Pielou's evenness. To identify tissue-enriched TCRs, differential abundance testing was run on productive amino-acid clonotypes with a minimum total count of 5 and an alpha of 0.1. The Jaccard Index and the Morisita Overlap Index were used to measure repertoire overlap between compartments. GLIPH grouped TCR beta CDR3s together with public tetramer-defined viral CDR3s, and a viral motif had to include at least three viral sequences and also show V-gene enrichment. What TCRdb holds here is the immuneACCESS table cut down to in-frame rearrangements. Part of the clones is not present; checked against another copy, under half of the missing clones reflect an unresolved V gene, and the others are unexplained. V and J calls plus clone size are reproduced from that table; the DNA served to infer D and trimming. The sample contains some 15,000 clones, roughly 80% of them found a single time. The ten largest clones take up approximately 28% of the sample.

The input for sequencing was peripheral blood, taken before any cancer treatment. The receptor comes from a male donor at least 60 years old with stage I lung adenocarcinoma. The chain uses TRBV5-4 and TRBJ2-5; the D element could tentatively be TRBD1 or TRBD2, as 7 bases agree for each. The nucleotides are TGTGCCAGCAGCTTGGGGTTCAGGGGGGGAGAGACCCAGTACTTC. Its coded protein is CASSLGFRGGETQYF.